This TCR beta chain was identified in a study of control samples from healthy donors and cancer patients. Trimming cost V 5 bases and J 3 bases; bases outside gene matches: 6. The CDR3 runs 16 residues. CDR1 and CDR2 (germline): MDHEN, SYDVKM. The method was immunoSEQ multiplex PCR; TCRdb's version includes in-frame clones alone and lacks a portion of them. This sample has under 200,000 clones, with about nine tenths found just once. This clone was seen only once. The material sequenced was blood. The TCR comes from a woman aged 25 to 39 in good health. The chain recombines TRBV28 with TRBJ2-1; 11 nucleotides align to TRBD1. DNA of the CDR3: TGTGCCAGCAGTGTCGCCGGGACAGGGGGCTACAATGAGCAGTTCTTC. The encoded protein is CASSVAGTGGYNEQFF.